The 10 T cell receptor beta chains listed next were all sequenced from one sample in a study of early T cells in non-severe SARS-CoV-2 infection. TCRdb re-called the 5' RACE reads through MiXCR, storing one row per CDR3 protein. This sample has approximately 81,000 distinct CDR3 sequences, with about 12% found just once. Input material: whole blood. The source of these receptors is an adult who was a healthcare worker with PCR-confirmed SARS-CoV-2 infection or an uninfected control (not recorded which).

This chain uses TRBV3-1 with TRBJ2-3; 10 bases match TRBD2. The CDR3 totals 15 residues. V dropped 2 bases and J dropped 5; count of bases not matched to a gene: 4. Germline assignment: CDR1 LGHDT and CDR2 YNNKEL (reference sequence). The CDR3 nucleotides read TGTGCCAGCAGCCAACTAGCGGGAGCCCAAGATACGCAGTATTTT. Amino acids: CASSQLAGAQDTQYF.

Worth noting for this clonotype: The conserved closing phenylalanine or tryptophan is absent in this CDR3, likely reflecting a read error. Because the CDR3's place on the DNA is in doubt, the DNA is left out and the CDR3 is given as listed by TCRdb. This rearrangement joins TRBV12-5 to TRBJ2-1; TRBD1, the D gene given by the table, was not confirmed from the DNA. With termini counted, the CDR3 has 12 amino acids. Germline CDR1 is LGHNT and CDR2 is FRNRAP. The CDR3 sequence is CASGLPRTAEFL.

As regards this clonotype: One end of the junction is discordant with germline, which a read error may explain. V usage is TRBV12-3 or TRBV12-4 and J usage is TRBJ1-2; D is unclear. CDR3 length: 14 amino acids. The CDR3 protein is CASRLSRGNSGYTF. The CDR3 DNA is TGTGCCAGCAGGCTCTCCCGGGGTAACTCTGGCTACACCTTC.

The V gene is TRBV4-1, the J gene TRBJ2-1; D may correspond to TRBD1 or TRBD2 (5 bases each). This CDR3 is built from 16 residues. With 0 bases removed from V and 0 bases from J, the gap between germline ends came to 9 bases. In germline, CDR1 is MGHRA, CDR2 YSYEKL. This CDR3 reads CASSQDLGTSYNEQFF. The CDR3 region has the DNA TGCGCCAGCAGCCAAGATCTAGGGACCTCCTACAATGAGCAGTTCTTC.

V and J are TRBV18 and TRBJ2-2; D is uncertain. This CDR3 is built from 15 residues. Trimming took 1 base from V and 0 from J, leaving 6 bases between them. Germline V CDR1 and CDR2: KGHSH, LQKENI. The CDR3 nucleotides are TGTGCCAGCTCACCACTAGGGTCGAACACCGGGGAGCTGTTTTTT. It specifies CASSPLGSNTGELFF.

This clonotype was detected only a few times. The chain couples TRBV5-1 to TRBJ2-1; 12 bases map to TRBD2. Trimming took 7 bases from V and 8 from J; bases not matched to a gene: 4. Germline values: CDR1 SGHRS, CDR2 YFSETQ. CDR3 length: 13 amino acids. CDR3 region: CASQTSGSDEQFF. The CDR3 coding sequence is TGCGCCAGCCAGACTAGCGGGAGTGATGAGCAGTTCTTC. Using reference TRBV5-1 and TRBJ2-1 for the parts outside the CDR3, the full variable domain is KAGVTQTPRYLIKTRGQQVTLSCSPISGHRSVSWYQQTPGQGLQFLFEYFSETQRNKGNFPGRFSGRQFSNSRSEMNVSTLELGDSALYLCASQTSGSDEQFFGPGTRLTVL.

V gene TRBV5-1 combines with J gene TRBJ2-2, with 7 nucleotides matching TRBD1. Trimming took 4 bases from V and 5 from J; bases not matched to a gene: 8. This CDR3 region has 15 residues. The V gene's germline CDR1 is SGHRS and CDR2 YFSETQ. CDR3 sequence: CASSPGQVETGELFF. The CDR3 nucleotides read TGCGCCAGCAGCCCCGGACAGGTGGAAACCGGGGAGCTGTTTTTT. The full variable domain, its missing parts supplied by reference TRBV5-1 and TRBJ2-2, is KAGVTQTPRYLIKTRGQQVTLSCSPISGHRSVSWYQQTPGQGLQFLFEYFSETQRNKGNFPGRFSGRQFSNSRSEMNVSTLELGDSALYLCASSPGQVETGELFFGEGSRLTVL.

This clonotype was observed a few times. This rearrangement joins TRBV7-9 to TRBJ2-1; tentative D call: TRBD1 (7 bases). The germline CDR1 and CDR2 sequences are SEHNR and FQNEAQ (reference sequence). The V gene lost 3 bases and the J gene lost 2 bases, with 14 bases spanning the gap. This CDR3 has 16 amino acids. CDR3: CASSFRGTETYNEQFF. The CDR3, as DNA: TGTGCCAGCAGCTTTCGCGGGACAGAAACCTACAATGAGCAGTTCTTC.

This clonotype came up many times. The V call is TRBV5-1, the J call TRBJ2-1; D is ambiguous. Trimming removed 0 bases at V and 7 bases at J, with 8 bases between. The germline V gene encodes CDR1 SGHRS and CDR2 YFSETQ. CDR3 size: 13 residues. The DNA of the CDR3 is TGCGCCAGCAGCTTGGTTATAGGGAATGAGCAGTTCTTC. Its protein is CASSLVIGNEQFF.

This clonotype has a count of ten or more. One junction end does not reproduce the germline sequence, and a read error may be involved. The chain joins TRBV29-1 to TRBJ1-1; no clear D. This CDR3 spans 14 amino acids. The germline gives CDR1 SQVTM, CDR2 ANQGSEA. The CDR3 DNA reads TGCAGCGTTAAAGAACAGTTGCAAAACACTGAAGCTTTCTTT. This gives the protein CSVKEQLQNTEAFF.